This T cell receptor (beta chain) stems from a study of cytomegalovirus exposure and HLA in healthy donors. On the study more broadly: Ancestry clustering placed about 80% of 350 to 500 genotyped donors in the Caucasian-associated cluster.

V lost 7 bases and J 3 bases, leaving 7 bases between the germline ends. Germline loops: CDR1 SGHNT, CDR2 YYREEE (reference sequence). The CDR3 spans 12 residues. Whole-study findings and limits: Presence/absence analyses took donor sequencing depth as roughly uniform. The likely explanation for a cluster of highly shared sequence variants was sequencing artifact.

Participants comprised healthy donors of bone marrow. As concerns this clone: No antigen is known for it.

Use of 60 Vbeta and 13 Jbeta primers characterized the PCR. Assay used: immunoSEQ multiplex PCR; TCRdb lists only in-frame clones, some missing. The top ten hold around 1.6% of the sample, which has about 200,000 clones, about four fifths seen once. The sequence derives from a man aged 35-49 years in good health and CMV-seropositive. The material sequenced was PBMCs. This sequence joins TRBV5-4 and TRBJ1-4, with a weak D call TRBD1 (6 bases). The CDR3 region has the DNA TGTGCCAGCGGGGGCCCTAATGAAAAACTGTTTTTT. Its translation is CASGGPNEKLFF.